The 31 T cell receptor beta chains listed next were all sequenced from one sample in a study of cytomegalovirus exposure and HLA in healthy donors. 60 Vbeta and 13 Jbeta primers were used in PCR. Clones were read by immunoSEQ multiplex PCR, and TCRdb kept only the in-frame ones, dropping some. The sample lists more than 200,000 clones, over 75% seen once, with 0.2% to 0.25% in the top ten. The sample was PBMCs. These receptors were collected from a girl aged 2-15 years in good health and CMV-seronegative.

The chain couples TRBV11-2 to TRBJ2-7; D is undetermined. V gave up 3 bases and J gave up 3 bases, with 12 bases separating them. The CDR3 has 14 amino acids. Germline CDR1 reads SGHAT; CDR2 reads FQNNGV. The CDR3 protein is CASSLYSSLYEQYF. The CDR3 nucleotides read TGTGCCAGCAGCTTGTACAGTTCTCTCTACGAGCAGTACTTC.

In the case of this clone: Other DNA sequences of this sample code for an identical CDR3. CDR3 coding DNA: TGTGCCAGTAGTATCGGGGGGAATACTGAAGCTTTCTTT. Translation gives CASSIGGNTEAFF. The rearrangement joins TRBV19 to TRBJ1-1; a possible D gene is TRBD1 (5 bases). The CDR3 is made up of 13 amino acids. The V gene's germline CDR1 is LNHDA and CDR2 SQIVND (reference sequence). V lost 3 bases and J 5 bases, leaving 10 bases between the germline ends.

The chain recombines TRBV10-2 with TRBJ1-5, with D possibly being TRBD1 (5 bases). Germline V gives CDR1 WSHSY, CDR2 SAAADI. CDR3 length equals 14 residues. Trimming took off 2 bases at V and 1 base at J, with 6 bases between the two ends. The CDR3 sequence is CASSERGSNQPQHF. In nucleotides, the CDR3 is TGCGCCAGCAGTGAGAGGGGAAGCAATCAGCCCCAGCATTTT.

This chain connects TRBV14 to TRBJ2-7; TRBD2 is a possible D gene (6 bases). The CDR3 covers 14 residues. V was shortened by 2 bases and J by 6 bases, with 14 bases between the two germline ends. Germline CDR1 and CDR2: SGHDN and FVKESK. CDR3 nucleotide sequence: TGTGCCAGCAGCCAAAAATGGGGGGACCCCGAGCAGTACTTC. Amino acids: CASSQKWGDPEQYF.

The chain joins TRBV19 to TRBJ2-7; 7 bases are shared with TRBD2. The ends lost 5 bases at V and 0 bases at J; junction bases unmatched: 7. The length of the CDR3 is 15 residues. In germline, CDR1 is LNHDA, CDR2 SQIVND (reference sequence). CDR3 bases: TGTGCCAGTAGTCCCCCCGGGAGGAGCTCCTACGAGCAGTACTTC. It yields the protein CASSPPGRSSYEQYF.

This sequence joins TRBV12-5 and TRBJ2-1, with TRBD1 matching 9 bases. The CDR3 sequence is 16 residues long. Trimming took 6 bases from V and 1 from J; bases not matched to a gene: 7. From germline, CDR1 is LGHNT and CDR2 FRNRAP. The chain's CDR3 is CASGGGQGLSYNEQFF. Here the CDR3 DNA reads TGTGCTAGTGGCGGGGGACAGGGTTTGTCCTACAATGAGCAGTTCTTC.

This chain joins TRBV6-5 and TRBJ1-2; D ambiguous. Trimming pared 2 bases from V and 5 bases from J, leaving 9 bases between. The CDR3 consists of 13 residues. The germline gives CDR1 MNHEY, CDR2 SVGAGI. The DNA for the CDR3 is TGTGCCAGCAGTTACCTACCGGGTTATGGCTACACCTTC. This sequence encodes CASSYLPGYGYTF.

Here the CDR3 reads CASSVTQNTEAFF. CDR3 nucleotide sequence: TGTGCCAGCAGCGTAACACAGAACACTGAAGCTTTCTTT. The chain has TRBV7-9 and TRBJ1-1; D remains ambiguous. In germline, CDR1 is SEHNR, CDR2 FQNEAQ (reference sequence). V lost 5 bases and J lost 1, with 8 bases in between. This CDR3 region has 13 residues.

The chain uses TRBV4-2 and TRBJ2-1; 10 bases are shared with TRBD2. V lost 2 bases and J lost 2; bases outside the gene matches: 9. Germline-derived CDR1 and CDR2 are LGHNA and YNFKEQ. This CDR3 contains 18 residues. In nucleotides, the CDR3 is TGTGCCAGCAGCCAACGGCTAGCGGGGGAGACCCCCTACAATGAGCAGTTCTTC. It yields the protein CASSQRLAGETPYNEQFF.

This chain joins TRBV19 and TRBJ2-3; 8 bases match TRBD2. The trim removed 0 bases at V and 6 bases at J, leaving 17 bases unmatched. The germline CDR1 and CDR2 sequences are LNHDA and SQIVND (reference sequence). The length of the CDR3 is 19 residues. The CDR3 reads CASSIDGPGLVRTRDTQYF. DNA for the CDR3: TGTGCCAGTAGTATAGATGGACCGGGACTAGTCAGGACCCGCGATACGCAGTATTTT.

The V call is TRBV6-5, the J call TRBJ2-1, with TRBD2 as a possible D gene (6 bases). Trimming took 8 bases from V and 3 from J, leaving 17 bases between them. The CDR3 has 15 residues. Germline lookup yields CDR1 MNHEY and CDR2 SVGAGI. The CDR3 region is CASGPGDSNYNEQFF. The CDR3 region has the DNA TGTGCCAGCGGTCCCGGGGACTCAAACTACAATGAGCAGTTCTTC.

The chain joins TRBV4-1 to TRBJ2-5, with TRBD2 matching 16 bases. The CDR3 spans 18 residues. CDR1 is MGHRA and CDR2 is YSYEKL in the germline V gene. V lost 3 bases, J lost 2 bases, and 6 bases stayed unmatched. This CDR3 reads CASSQGPGLAGGQETQYF. CDR3 in DNA: TGCGCCAGCAGCCAGGGCCCGGGACTAGCGGGGGGGCAAGAGACCCAGTACTTC.

The J gene is TRBJ1-4, the V gene TRBV5-4; D ambiguous. Per germline, CDR1 SGHNT and CDR2 YYREEE (reference sequence). V was clipped by 2 bases and J by 11 bases, with 16 bases between them. The CDR3 spans 14 residues. The CDR3, as DNA: TGTGCCAGCAGCTTCGGGTCAGGAGGGCAGAAACTGTTTTTT. This sequence encodes CASSFGSGGQKLFF.

This clone was observed a handful of times. This rearrangement joins TRBV5-1 to TRBJ1-6, with 8 bases lining up with TRBD1. Germline V CDR1 and CDR2: SGHRS, YFSETQ. Unmatched junction bases numbered 4, after V lost 0 bases and J lost 8 bases. This CDR3 spans 15 amino acids. CDR3 sequence: CASSLAGGGYSPLHF. Here the CDR3 DNA reads TGCGCCAGCAGCTTGGCAGGGGGCGGTTATTCACCCCTCCACTTT.

The V gene is TRBV2, the J gene TRBJ1-2, with 7 bases lining up with TRBD1. CDR3 length: 15 residues. Germline CDR1 and CDR2: SNHLY and FYNNEI. V lost 6 bases and J lost 4; bases outside the gene matches: 11. CDR3 coding DNA: TGTGCCAGCAGGATCCTGGACAGGCCTTCCTATGGCTACACCTTC. Translation gives CASRILDRPSYGYTF.

The rearrangement uses TRBV12-5 and TRBJ2-7; D may be TRBD1 (6 bases). The CDR3 extends over 15 amino acids. V was pared by 5 bases and J by 3 bases, with 17 bases between. Germline CDR1 and CDR2: LGHNT and FRNRAP. The CDR3 protein is CASGTGTGTLYEQYF. CDR3 coding DNA: TGTGCTAGTGGTACGGGAACAGGGACCCTCTACGAGCAGTACTTC.

This rearrangement joins TRBV7-9 to TRBJ2-2; 8 bases are shared with TRBD2. Germline assignment: CDR1 SEHNR and CDR2 FQNEAQ (reference sequence). The CDR3 is made up of 18 amino acids. The J segment lost 2 bases and the V segment lost 4 bases, leaving 12 bases of the junction unmatched. The CDR3 DNA reads TGTGCCAGCAGCTCAACCACGGGCGCGGGGGGTAACACCGGGGAGCTGTTTTTT. It yields the protein CASSSTTGAGGNTGELFF.

V is TRBV7-9 and J is TRBJ2-1; a weak D match, TRBD2 (6 bases). The V end was cut by 5 bases, the J end by 0 bases, with 14 bases between. CDR3 size: 16 residues. The germline gives CDR1 SEHNR, CDR2 FQNEAQ (reference sequence). The CDR3 DNA follows: TGTGCCAGCAGCCTAAGCGGGTCCAGCTCCTACAATGAGCAGTTCTTC. This gives the protein CASSLSGSSSYNEQFF.

This clone was counted a few times. The V gene is TRBV27, the J gene TRBJ2-3; 8 nucleotides align to TRBD1. The ends lost 6 bases at V and 2 bases at J; junction bases unmatched: 7. CDR3 length: 15 residues. The V gene's germline CDR1 is MNHEY and CDR2 SMNVEV (reference sequence). The CDR3 DNA is TGTGCCAGCAGACCTTGGACAGGGTTCACAGATACGCAGTATTTT. This gives the protein CASRPWTGFTDTQYF.

The chain combines TRBV14 with TRBJ2-1; tentatively, D is TRBD1 (5 bases). This CDR3 comprises 14 residues. V was trimmed by 2 bases and J by 6 bases, leaving 11 bases between them. In germline, CDR1 is SGHDN, CDR2 FVKESK. In DNA form, the CDR3 reads TGTGCCAGCAGCCAACACCAGGGTAGCAATGAGCAGTTCTTC. It is translated as CASSQHQGSNEQFF. The complete variable domain, with remaining parts taken from reference TRBV14 and TRBJ2-1, reads EAGVTQFPSHSVIEKGQTVTLRCDPISGHDNLYWYRRVMGKEIKFLLHFVKESKQDESGMPNNRFLAERTGGTYSTLKVQPAELEDSGVYFCASSQHQGSNEQFFGPGTRLTVL.

The CDR3 DNA is TGCAGCGCGGAATGGAGGGACAGGGGGTACAATGAGCAGTTCTTC. Amino acid sequence: CSAEWRDRGYNEQFF. The gene calls are TRBV29-1 and TRBJ2-1; 11 bases match TRBD1. The length of the CDR3 is 15 residues. Germline CDR1 reads SQVTM; CDR2 reads ANQGSEA. The ends lost 7 bases at V and 4 bases at J; junction bases unmatched: 9.

The V call is TRBV19, the J call TRBJ1-5; TRBD1 is a possible D gene (6 bases). The germline V gene has CDR1 LNHDA and CDR2 SQIVND (reference sequence). The CDR3 spans 14 residues. V lost 6 bases and J 4 bases, leaving 13 bases between the germline ends. CDR3 nucleotides: TGTGCCAGTAGGGGCGGACAGAATAATCAGCCCCAGCATTTT. Translation: CASRGGQNNQPQHF.

The CDR3 region is CASSEGGTGGDEQFF. The CDR3 bases are TGTGCCAGCAGTGAAGGTGGGACAGGGGGCGATGAGCAGTTCTTC. The V gene is TRBV2, the J gene TRBJ2-1; 12 bases match TRBD1. Germline values: CDR1 SNHLY, CDR2 FYNNEI. The CDR3 loop spans 15 amino acids. The trim removed 1 base at V and 8 bases at J, leaving 3 bases unmatched. The full variable domain, in which reference TRBV2 and TRBJ2-1 provide the parts outside the CDR3, is EPEVTQTPSHQVTQMGQEVILRCVPISNHLYFYWYRQILGQKVEFLVSFYNNEISEKSEIFDDQFSVERPDGSNFTLKIRSTKLEDSAMYFCASSEGGTGGDEQFFGPGTRLTVL.

The V and J genes are TRBV5-4 and TRBJ1-3, with a weak D call TRBD1 (5 bases). CDR1 is SGHNT and CDR2 is YYREEE in the germline V gene (reference sequence). Between the trimmed V and J ends, which lost 3 bases and 0 bases, there was a span of 10 bases. The CDR3 contains 15 residues. The CDR3 region has the DNA TGTGCCAGCAGCTCTGGGGGGATCTCTGGAAACACCATATATTTT. This sequence encodes CASSSGGISGNTIYF.

The CDR3 DNA sequence: TGTGCCAGCAGTTACTCGAACAGGGGGTCCAAAAACATTCAGTACTTC. Translating it yields CASSYSNRGSKNIQYF. V is TRBV6-5 and J is TRBJ2-4; the match to TRBD1 covers 8 bases. The CDR3 covers 16 residues. With 0 bases clipped from V and 2 bases from J, the junction kept 3 bases outside the gene matches. CDR1 and CDR2 from the germline V gene are MNHEY and SVGAGI.

V usage is TRBV18 and J usage is TRBJ1-2; the match to TRBD1 covers 7 bases. There are 15 residues in the CDR3. Germline lookup yields CDR1 KGHSH and CDR2 LQKENI. V lost 3 bases and J lost 0; bases outside the gene matches: 4. This chain's CDR3 is CASSPGTAANYGYTF. The CDR3 DNA reads TGTGCCAGCTCACCCGGGACAGCAGCTAACTATGGCTACACCTTC.

This chain connects TRBV18 to TRBJ2-7; 9 bases fit TRBD1. This CDR3 is built from 15 residues. Germline V lookup: CDR1 KGHSH, CDR2 LQKENI. With 0 bases clipped from V and 5 bases from J, the junction kept 5 bases outside the gene matches. The CDR3 DNA follows: TGTGCCAGCTCACCACCCGGGACAGGGTACCACGAGCAGTACTTC. Residues: CASSPPGTGYHEQYF.

This chain uses TRBV27 with TRBJ2-1, with D possibly matching TRBD1 (5 bases). Per germline, CDR1 MNHEY and CDR2 SMNVEV (reference sequence). Trimming took 5 bases from V and 3 from J, leaving 14 bases between them. CDR3 size: 15 residues. The CDR3 protein is CASSPGIAIYNEQFF. DNA of the CDR3: TGTGCCAGCAGTCCAGGGATTGCTATCTACAATGAGCAGTTCTTC.

The chain combines TRBV6-5 with TRBJ2-7; no clear D. CDR3 length equals 11 residues. CDR1 is MNHEY and CDR2 is SVGAGI in the germline V gene. The ends were cut back, 5 bases at V and 5 bases at J, with 7 bases in the middle. CDR3 sequence (DNA): TGTGCCAGCAGTGAAGCGCACGAGCAGTACTTC. Encoded protein: CASSEAHEQYF.

The chain combines TRBV5-1 with TRBJ2-1, with D perhaps TRBD2 (5 bases). Trimming took off 1 base at V and 6 bases at J, with 14 bases between the two ends. The germline V gene has CDR1 SGHRS and CDR2 YFSETQ. This CDR3 region has 15 residues. The CDR3 protein is CASSLSGGSGNEQFF. The CDR3 bases are TGCGCCAGCAGCTTGTCGGGCGGGTCGGGCAATGAGCAGTTCTTC.

The rearrangement uses TRBV19 and TRBJ1-1; TRBD1 matches 8 bases. Germline V gives CDR1 LNHDA, CDR2 SQIVND (reference sequence). The CDR3 runs 13 residues. V lost 10 bases, J lost 4 bases, and 8 bases stayed unmatched. CDR3 region: CAIRQGSLTEAFF. Here the CDR3 DNA reads TGTGCCATCCGACAGGGGAGTCTCACTGAAGCTTTCTTT.